What follows is one T cell receptor beta chain and its context. TCRdb's table, derived via immunoSEQ multiplex PCR, lists solely in-frame clones and lacks some. This repertoire shows 100,000 to 120,000 clones, 80% to 90% found once; its top ten account for about 17%. This specimen belongs to a study of blood T cell repertoires in COVID-19. About the research overall: Samples representing acute and convalescent COVID-19 were sourced from the United States, Italy and Spain.

The CDR3 totals 13 residues. Unmatched junction bases numbered 5, after V lost 5 bases and J lost 5 bases. Germline V gene lookup returns CDR1 SNHLY and CDR2 FYNNEI. The receptor was derived from a woman aged 55-70 years with acute or convalescent COVID-19. V and J are TRBV2 and TRBJ2-5, with 7 bases aligning to TRBD2. Sequencing input: peripheral blood. The CDR3, as DNA: TGTGCCAGCAGTCCCCGGGAGGAGGAGACCCAGTACTTC. Protein: CASSPREEETQYF.